This entry lists 11 T cell receptor beta chains sequenced from one sample in a study of T cell repertoires in cytomegalovirus infection. TCRdb ran MiXCR on the reads and lists one entry per CDR3 protein. This sample has some 97,000 distinct CDR3 sequences, with 20% to 30% found just once. Sequences were obtained from CD8+ T cells from PBMCs. These receptors originate from a human donor in good health (CMV status not recorded). Some clones in this sample may be carry-over from other donors' samples.

This clonotype was counted many times. The V and J genes are TRBV6-2 or TRBV6-3 and TRBJ2-1; 14 nucleotides agree with TRBD2. The CDR3 is 19 amino acids. Germline CDR1 and CDR2: MNHEY and SVGEGT. V lost 8 bases to trimming and J lost 4 bases; unmatched junction nucleotides: 16. This chain's CDR3 is CASFPWGTSGGSLYNEQFF. The CDR3 bases are TGTGCCAGCTTTCCCTGGGGGACTAGCGGGGGATCCTTGTACAATGAGCAGTTCTTC.

V usage is TRBV2 and J usage is TRBJ1-6; D gene unclear. V was pared by 4 bases and J by 0 bases, with 7 bases between. CDR3 length: 15 residues. From germline, CDR1 is SNHLY and CDR2 FYNNEI. The CDR3 reads CASSGPVSYNSPLHF. CDR3 coding DNA: TGTGCCAGCAGTGGACCGGTCTCCTATAATTCACCCCTCCACTTT.

This clonotype showed up just a few times. This chain connects TRBV29-1 to TRBJ2-4; 7 positions match TRBD2. This CDR3 is 11 amino acids long. V dropped 6 bases and J dropped 11; count of bases not matched to a gene: 7. Germline loops: CDR1 SQVTM, CDR2 ANQGSEA. The CDR3 reads CSVRDYGVQYF. The CDR3 DNA reads TGCAGCGTGAGGGACTACGGGGTTCAGTACTTC.

There are a few counts of this clonotype. J is TRBJ2-7 and V is TRBV6-6; 15 bases are a match to TRBD2. The CDR3 has 15 amino acids. Germline CDR1 MNHNY, CDR2 SVGAGI (reference sequence). The V segment lost 8 bases and the J segment 5 bases; nucleotides outside the gene matches: 7. The CDR3, as DNA: TGTGCCAGCTCTGGACTAGCGGGAGGGCGGAACGAGCAGTACTTC. It specifies CASSGLAGGRNEQYF.

V is TRBV28 and J is TRBJ2-3; TRBD2 might be the D (5 bases). The CDR3 is 15 residues long. V gave up 6 bases and J gave up 0 bases, with 13 bases separating them. CDR1 and CDR2 (germline): MDHEN, SYDVKM. CDR3 loop: CASSFTRASTDTQYF. CDR3 sequence (DNA): TGTGCCAGCAGCTTCACTAGGGCTAGCACAGATACGCAGTATTTT. The full variable domain, rest sourced from reference TRBV28 and TRBJ2-3, is DVKVTQSSRYLVKRTGEKVFLECVQDMDHENMFWYRQDPGLGLRLIYFSYDVKMKEKGDIPEGYSVSREKKERFSLILESASTNQTSMYLCASSFTRASTDTQYFGPGTRLTVL.

This clonotype was found many times. The chain has TRBV7-6 and TRBJ2-7; D ambiguous. Trimming took 4 bases from V and 0 from J, leaving 7 bases between them. Germline CDR1 SGHVS, CDR2 FNYEAQ. The CDR3 length is 13 residues. CDR3 region: CASSSGSSYEQYF. The CDR3 DNA sequence: TGTGCCAGCAGCTCCGGCAGCTCCTACGAGCAGTACTTC.

This clonotype was counted at least ten times. DNA for the CDR3: TGTGCCAGCAGCTTAGGGGCGGTATCCTACGAGCAGTACTTC. This translates into CASSLGAVSYEQYF. This chain joins TRBV11-2 and TRBJ2-7; D unresolved. Trimming removed 1 base at V and 1 base at J, with 8 bases between. Germline-derived CDR1 and CDR2 are SGHAT and FQNNGV. The CDR3 contains 14 residues.

This chain joins TRBV27 and TRBJ1-2; D might be TRBD1 (6 bases). Between the trimmed V and J ends, which lost 5 bases and 2 bases, there was a span of 12 bases. Germline V gene lookup returns CDR1 MNHEY and CDR2 SMNVEV (reference sequence). The CDR3 runs 14 residues. CDR3 loop: CASSQPGANYGYTF. CDR3 coding DNA: TGTGCCAGCAGTCAGCCAGGGGCGAACTATGGCTACACCTTC.

This clonotype was found many times. The chain recombines TRBV7-9 with TRBJ2-7; 10 bases agree with TRBD1. Germline loops: CDR1 SEHNR, CDR2 FQNEAQ (reference sequence). V was pared by 3 bases and J by 2 bases, with 4 bases of the junction left unmatched. CDR3 length: 15 amino acids. CDR3 nucleotide sequence: TGTGCCAGCAGCTTCTCTGGACAGGGGGCCTACGAGCAGTACTTC. Protein: CASSFSGQGAYEQYF.

This clonotype was recorded a few times. This chain uses TRBV11-3 with TRBJ1-3, with 8 bases fitting TRBD1. This CDR3 region has 16 residues. Germline CDR1 reads SGHNT; CDR2 reads YENEEA. V gave up 5 bases and J gave up 2 bases; unmatched junction bases: 8. The CDR3 sequence is CASSRITGGTGNTIYF. CDR3 nucleotides: TGTGCCAGCAGCAGAATAACAGGGGGTACTGGAAACACCATATATTTT.

A note on this clonotype: At one end the junction does not follow the germline gene, possibly because of a read error. The CDR3 region has the DNA TGTGCCAGCAGGGACAGGGGTCTACTTTTC. This sequence encodes CASRDRGLLF. The J gene is TRBJ2-1, the V gene TRBV2; 9 bases are a match to TRBD1. Germline values: CDR1 SNHLY, CDR2 FYNNEI. The CDR3 has 10 amino acids.